This TCR beta chain was sequenced during a study of T-cell memory formation after mild COVID-19. Whole-study context: Largely, TCR clusters stayed within a single donor.

Study findings and constraints: Detection of some responders pre-infection suggested pre-existing cross-reactive memory T cells participated. The study found balanced CD4/CD8 in clones contracting day 15 to 85 and a CD4+ lean in later expanders.

5'RACE, which relied on constant-segment primers, yielded TCR alpha and TCR beta cDNA libraries carrying sample barcodes and UMIs. TCRdb analysed the 5' RACE reads with MiXCR anew, one entry per CDR3 protein. The sample records under 60,000 distinct CDR3 sequences, 9.3% being singletons. With respect to this clonotype: Its antigen is currently unknown.

This CDR3 comprises 14 residues. Trimming removed 3 bases at V and 2 bases at J, with 10 bases between. This clonotype was sampled from an adult woman who had mild COVID-19 (a few samples of this study predate the infection). Cell type and time point are not known. The rearrangement uses TRBV12-3 or TRBV12-4 and TRBJ1-1, with D unresolved. Source material: PBMCs or a T cell subset sorted from them (not recorded which). The CDR3, as DNA: TGTGCCAGCAGTTTCCGGCAAATAAACACTGAAGCTTTCTTT. Its protein product is CASSFRQINTEAFF.